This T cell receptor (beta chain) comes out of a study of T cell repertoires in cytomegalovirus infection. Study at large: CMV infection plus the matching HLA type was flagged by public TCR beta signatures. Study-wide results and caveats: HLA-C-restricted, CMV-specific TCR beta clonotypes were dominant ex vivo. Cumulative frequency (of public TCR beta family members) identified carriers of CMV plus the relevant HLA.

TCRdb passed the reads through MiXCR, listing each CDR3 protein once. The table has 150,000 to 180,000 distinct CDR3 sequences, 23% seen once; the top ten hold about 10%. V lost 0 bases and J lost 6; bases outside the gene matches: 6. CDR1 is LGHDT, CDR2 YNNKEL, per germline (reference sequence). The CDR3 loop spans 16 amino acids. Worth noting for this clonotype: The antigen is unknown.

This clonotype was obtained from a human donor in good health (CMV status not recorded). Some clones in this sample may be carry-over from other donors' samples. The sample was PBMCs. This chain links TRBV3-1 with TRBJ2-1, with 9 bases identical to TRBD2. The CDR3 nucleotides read TGTGCCAGCAGCCAAGAAGTGAGCGGGGGGTTCAATGAGCAGTTCTTC. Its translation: CASSQEVSGGFNEQFF.